Given below is one TCR beta chain in context. The data were obtained in a study of shared clonotypes between healthy human individuals. Using immunoSEQ multiplex PCR, the repertoire was profiled, and TCRdb retains in-frame clones only, with some absent. The sample yields approximately 700,000 clones, around 78% seen once. Input material: memory CD4+ T cells sorted from blood. Specified subset: CD45RA-negative fraction. The receptor was isolated from a woman aged 25 to 39 in good health.

The CDR3 sequence: CASSFRGGNPREQYF. CDR3 coding DNA: TGTGCCAGCAGCTTTCGCGGCGGGAACCCCCGCGAGCAGTACTTC. The chain links TRBV13 to TRBJ2-7; TRBD2 is a possible D gene (6 bases). This CDR3 has 15 residues. V gave up 3 bases and J gave up 6 bases, with 18 bases separating them. Germline V gene data show CDR1 as PRHDT and CDR2 as FYEKMQ (reference sequence).